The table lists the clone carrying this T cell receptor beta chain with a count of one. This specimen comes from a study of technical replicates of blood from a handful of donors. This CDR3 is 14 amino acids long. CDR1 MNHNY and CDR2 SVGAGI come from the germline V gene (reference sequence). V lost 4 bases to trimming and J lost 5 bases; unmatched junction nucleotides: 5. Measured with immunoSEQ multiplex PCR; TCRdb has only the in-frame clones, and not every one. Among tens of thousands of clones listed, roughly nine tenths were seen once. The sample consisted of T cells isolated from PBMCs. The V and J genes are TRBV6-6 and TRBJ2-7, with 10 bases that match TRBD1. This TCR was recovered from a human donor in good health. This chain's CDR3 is CASSSGQGPHEQYF. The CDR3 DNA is TGTGCCAGCAGTTCGGGACAGGGGCCCCACGAGCAGTACTTC.